This TCR beta chain was sequenced during a study of cytomegalovirus exposure and HLA in healthy donors. CDR3 length equals 14 residues. J gave up 0 bases and V 11 bases, and 7 bases lay outside the gene matches. Germline loops: CDR1 MDHEN, CDR2 SYDVKM. The PCR ran on 60 Vbeta and 13 Jbeta primers. The protocol was immunoSEQ multiplex PCR, while the TCRdb copy is restricted to in-frame clones and leaves out a portion. The table records 270,000 or so clones, around 86% of them present only once. This chain connects TRBV28 to TRBJ1-5, with 7 bases fitting TRBD1. The sequenced sample consisted of PBMCs. This TCR derives from a middle-aged man in good health and CMV-seropositive. CDR3 DNA: TGTGCCGGAAGACAGGGTTATAGCAATCAGCCCCAGCATTTT. Translating it yields CAGRQGYSNQPQHF.